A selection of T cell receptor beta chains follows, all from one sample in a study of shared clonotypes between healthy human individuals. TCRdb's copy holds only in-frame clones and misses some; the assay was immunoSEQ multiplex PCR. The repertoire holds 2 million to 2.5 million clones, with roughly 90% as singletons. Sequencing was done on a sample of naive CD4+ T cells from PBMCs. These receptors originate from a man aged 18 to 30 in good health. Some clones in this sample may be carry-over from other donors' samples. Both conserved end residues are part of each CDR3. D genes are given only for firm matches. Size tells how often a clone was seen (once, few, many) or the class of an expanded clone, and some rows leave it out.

CDR3 protein: CASRLKPDRNHYEQYF
CDR3 DNA: TGTGCCAGCAGACTAAAGCCCGACCGGAACCACTACGAGCAGTACTTC
clone size: NA
J gene: TRBJ2-7
D gene: NA
V gene: TRBV6-6

CDR3 protein: CATRTGGVYGYTF
CDR3 DNA: TGTGCCACCCGGACAGGGGGCGTCTATGGCTACACCTTC
clone size: NA
J gene: TRBJ1-2
D gene: TRBD1
V gene: TRBV28

CDR3 protein: CASSQVSGSSTDTQYF
CDR3 DNA: TGTGCCAGCTCCCAGGTTAGCGGGAGTTCCACAGATACGCAGTATTTT
clone size: NA
J gene: TRBJ2-3
D gene: TRBD2
V gene: TRBV9

CDR3 protein: CASSQVGGKGTEAFF
CDR3 DNA: TGCGCCAGCAGCCAAGTTGGGGGGAAGGGGACTGAAGCTTTCTTT
clone size: NA
J gene: TRBJ1-1
D gene: NA
V gene: TRBV4-1

CDR3 protein: CASSFPPPAGGLRGETQYF
CDR3 DNA: TGTGCCAGCAGTTTCCCTCCCCCAGCGGGAGGGCTTCGAGGGGAGACCCAGTACTTC
clone size: NA
J gene: TRBJ2-5
D gene: TRBD2
V gene: TRBV27

CDR3 protein: CASSTSGREQFF
CDR3 DNA: TGTGCCAGCAGTACCAGCGGGAGGGAGCAGTTCTTC
clone size: NA
J gene: TRBJ2-1
D gene: TRBD2
V gene: TRBV28

CDR3 protein: CASSPPRAPRTEAFF
CDR3 DNA: TGCGCCAGCAGCCCTCCGAGGGCCCCGAGGACTGAAGCTTTCTTT
clone size: NA
J gene: TRBJ1-1
D gene: NA
V gene: TRBV5-1

CDR3 protein: CASAGPGDRGNQPQHF
CDR3 DNA: TGCGCCAGCGCGGGGCCCGGGGACAGGGGGAATCAGCCCCAGCATTTT
clone size: NA
J gene: TRBJ1-5
D gene: TRBD1
V gene: TRBV4-1

CDR3 protein: CASSPGLAGGPQFEQFF
CDR3 DNA: TGTGCCAGCAGCCCAGGCCTAGCGGGAGGGCCACAGTTTGAGCAGTTCTTC
clone size: NA
J gene: TRBJ2-1
D gene: TRBD2
V gene: TRBV7-2

CDR3 protein: CASSLRRSANYGYTF
CDR3 DNA: TGTGCCAGCAGCCTCCGGAGGTCAGCAAACTATGGCTACACCTTC
clone size: NA
J gene: TRBJ1-2
D gene: NA
V gene: TRBV5-6

CDR3 protein: CASSRPGLSGANVLTF
CDR3 DNA: TGTGCCAGCAGCCGTCCTGGGCTGTCTGGGGCCAACGTCCTGACTTTC
clone size: once
J gene: TRBJ2-6
D gene: NA
V gene: TRBV5-4

CDR3 protein: CASSSNYEQYF
CDR3 DNA: TGTGCCAGCAGTTCCAACTACGAGCAGTACTTC
clone size: NA
J gene: TRBJ2-7
D gene: NA
V gene: TRBV27

CDR3 protein: CASSSIQGAAEAFF
CDR3 DNA: TGTGCCAGCAGCTCAATACAGGGGGCGGCTGAAGCTTTCTTT
clone size: once
J gene: TRBJ1-1
D gene: TRBD1
V gene: TRBV7-9

CDR3 protein: CASSLEGGSRYEQYF
CDR3 DNA: TGCGCCAGCAGCTTGGAAGGGGGCAGCCGCTACGAGCAGTACTTC
clone size: NA
J gene: TRBJ2-7
D gene: TRBD1
V gene: TRBV5-1

CDR3 protein: CASSPNSNEQFF
CDR3 DNA: TGTGCCAGCTCCCCGAACAGCAATGAGCAGTTCTTC
clone size: NA
J gene: TRBJ2-1
D gene: NA
V gene: TRBV18

CDR3 protein: CASSQEGPMRGEQYF
CDR3 DNA: TGTGCCAGCAGCCAGGAGGGCCCCATGAGGGGAGAGCAGTACTTC
clone size: NA
J gene: TRBJ2-7
D gene: NA
V gene: TRBV5-4

CDR3 protein: CASGALGGTDTQYF
CDR3 DNA: TGTGCCAGCGGCGCTCTAGGCGGCACAGATACGCAGTATTTT
clone size: NA
J gene: TRBJ2-3
D gene: NA
V gene: TRBV5-6

CDR3 protein: CASSLSGLTNEKLFF
CDR3 DNA: TGTGCCAGCAGCTTATCGGGTTTGACTAATGAAAAACTGTTTTTT
clone size: NA
J gene: TRBJ1-4
D gene: NA
V gene: TRBV27

CDR3 protein: CASSQPTSGRSKQFF
CDR3 DNA: TGTGCCAGCAGCCAGCCGACTAGCGGGAGATCTAAGCAGTTCTTC
clone size: NA
J gene: TRBJ2-1
D gene: TRBD2
V gene: TRBV5-4

CDR3 protein: CASSSGGLAGGQETQYF
CDR3 DNA: TGCGCCAGCAGCTCCGGGGGACTAGCGGGAGGGCAAGAGACCCAGTACTTC
clone size: NA
J gene: TRBJ2-5
D gene: TRBD2
V gene: TRBV5-1

CDR3 protein: CASSQAGLSSYNEQFF
CDR3 DNA: TGTGCCAGCAGCCAAGCCGGGTTGAGCTCCTACAATGAGCAGTTCTTC
clone size: NA
J gene: TRBJ2-1
D gene: NA
V gene: TRBV7-8

CDR3 protein: CASSFGGSSYEQYF
CDR3 DNA: TGTGCCAGCAGCTTCGGGGGTTCGTCCTACGAGCAGTACTTC
clone size: NA
J gene: TRBJ2-7
D gene: NA
V gene: TRBV7-9

CDR3 protein: CASSPRGLAGVPLGETQYF
CDR3 DNA: TGTGCCAGCAGCCCGAGGGGGCTAGCGGGAGTCCCCCTAGGAGAGACCCAGTACTTC
clone size: NA
J gene: TRBJ2-5
D gene: TRBD2
V gene: TRBV7-9

CDR3 protein: CASSLGFGAGWGDTQYF
CDR3 DNA: TGCGCCAGCAGCTTGGGATTCGGAGCGGGATGGGGAGATACGCAGTATTTT
clone size: NA
J gene: TRBJ2-3
D gene: TRBD2
V gene: TRBV5-1

CDR3 protein: CASSSQGQSGNTIYF
CDR3 DNA: TGTGCCAGCAGTTCTCAGGGGCAATCTGGAAACACCATATATTTT
clone size: NA
J gene: TRBJ1-3
D gene: NA
V gene: TRBV28

CDR3 protein: CASSFKVAEKLTDTQYF
CDR3 DNA: TGTGCCAGCAGCTTTAAGGTAGCAGAAAAGCTCACAGATACGCAGTATTTT
clone size: NA
J gene: TRBJ2-3
D gene: NA
V gene: TRBV7-3

CDR3 protein: CAIRYGTGAYEQYF
CDR3 DNA: TGTGCCATCAGGTACGGGACAGGGGCCTACGAGCAGTACTTC
clone size: NA
J gene: TRBJ2-7
D gene: TRBD1
V gene: TRBV10-3

CDR3 protein: CASSLPSGEQYF
CDR3 DNA: TGTGCCAGCAGCTTGCCCTCCGGCGAGCAGTACTTC
clone size: NA
J gene: TRBJ2-7
D gene: NA
V gene: TRBV5-4

CDR3 protein: CASRTMGGTDLYGYTF
CDR3 DNA: TGTGCCAGCAGGACGATGGGCGGGACAGATCTCTATGGCTACACCTTC
clone size: NA
J gene: TRBJ1-2
D gene: TRBD1
V gene: TRBV27

CDR3 protein: CASSRASGRAGEQFF
CDR3 DNA: TGCGCCAGCAGCCGGGCTAGCGGGAGGGCAGGTGAGCAGTTCTTC
clone size: NA
J gene: TRBJ2-1
D gene: TRBD2
V gene: TRBV4-3

CDR3 protein: CASSVVSGAGEQYF
CDR3 DNA: TGTGCCAGCAGCGTAGTCTCGGGAGCTGGGGAGCAGTACTTC
clone size: NA
J gene: TRBJ2-7
D gene: NA
V gene: TRBV9

CDR3 protein: CAINREDNYGYTF
CDR3 DNA: TGTGCCATCAACAGGGAAGATAACTATGGCTACACCTTC
clone size: once
J gene: TRBJ1-2
D gene: NA
V gene: TRBV10-3

CDR3 protein: CASSLERDPYNEQFF
CDR3 DNA: TGCGCCAGCAGCTTGGAGCGGGACCCCTACAATGAGCAGTTCTTC
clone size: NA
J gene: TRBJ2-1
D gene: TRBD2
V gene: TRBV5-1

CDR3 protein: CASRPGQGGQPQHF
CDR3 DNA: TGTGCCAGTAGACCGGGACAGGGTGGACAGCCCCAGCATTTT
clone size: NA
J gene: TRBJ1-5
D gene: TRBD1
V gene: TRBV19

CDR3 protein: CASRMAGLGTGELFF
CDR3 DNA: TGCGCCAGTCGTATGGCAGGGTTAGGCACCGGGGAGCTGTTTTTT
clone size: NA
J gene: TRBJ2-2
D gene: NA
V gene: TRBV10-1

CDR3 protein: CASSQGRAKAEGEQFF
CDR3 DNA: TGCGCCAGCAGCCAAGGGCGGGCCAAGGCTGAAGGTGAGCAGTTCTTC
clone size: NA
J gene: TRBJ2-1
D gene: NA
V gene: TRBV4-3

CDR3 protein: CASSPLLGRGSPYSNQPQHF
CDR3 DNA: TGTGCCAGCAGTCCCCTTCTAGGCAGGGGCTCCCCTTATAGCAATCAGCCCCAGCATTTT
clone size: NA
J gene: TRBJ1-5
D gene: NA
V gene: TRBV28

CDR3 protein: CSAVKPTQYF
CDR3 DNA: TGCAGTGCCGTCAAGCCTACGCAGTATTTT
clone size: NA
J gene: TRBJ2-3
D gene: NA
V gene: TRBV20-1

CDR3 protein: CASSFATSGRGSDTQYF
CDR3 DNA: TGTGCCAGCAGTTTCGCGACTAGCGGGAGAGGTTCAGATACGCAGTATTTT
clone size: NA
J gene: TRBJ2-3
D gene: TRBD2
V gene: TRBV27

CDR3 protein: CASSSQGGAEAFF
CDR3 DNA: TGTGCCAGCAGCTCGCAGGGTGGGGCTGAAGCTTTCTTT
clone size: NA
J gene: TRBJ1-1
D gene: NA
V gene: TRBV7-9

CDR3 protein: CASTLQGTIGEPQHF
CDR3 DNA: TGTGCCAGTACTCTACAGGGGACTATTGGGGAGCCCCAGCATTTT
clone size: NA
J gene: TRBJ1-5
D gene: TRBD1
V gene: TRBV19

CDR3 protein: CASRKESDIYNEQFF
CDR3 DNA: TGTGCCAGCAGAAAGGAATCTGACATATACAATGAGCAGTTCTTC
clone size: NA
J gene: TRBJ2-1
D gene: NA
V gene: TRBV2

CDR3 protein: CASSQGQGRAEAFF
CDR3 DNA: TGCGCCAGCAGCCAGGGACAGGGGAGGGCTGAAGCTTTCTTT
clone size: NA
J gene: TRBJ1-1
D gene: TRBD1
V gene: TRBV4-3

CDR3 protein: CATSRLAGTDTQYF
CDR3 DNA: TGTGCCACCAGCCGACTAGCGGGGACAGATACGCAGTATTTT
clone size: NA
J gene: TRBJ2-3
D gene: TRBD2
V gene: TRBV15

CDR3 protein: CASSPQAGAYEQYF
CDR3 DNA: TGTGCCAGCAGCCCTCAAGCGGGGGCCTACGAGCAGTACTTC
clone size: NA
J gene: TRBJ2-7
D gene: TRBD2
V gene: TRBV7-9

CDR3 protein: CASSFRENTEAFF
CDR3 DNA: TGTGCCAGCAGTTTTAGGGAGAACACTGAAGCTTTCTTT
clone size: few
J gene: TRBJ1-1
D gene: NA
V gene: TRBV27

CDR3 protein: CSVQGLVNTGELFF
CDR3 DNA: TGCAGCGTTCAGGGACTAGTGAACACCGGGGAGCTGTTTTTT
clone size: NA
J gene: TRBJ2-2
D gene: TRBD2
V gene: TRBV29-1

CDR3 protein: CASSLMSQSYEQYF
CDR3 DNA: TGTGCCAGCAGCTTGATGAGCCAGTCCTACGAGCAGTACTTC
clone size: NA
J gene: TRBJ2-7
D gene: NA
V gene: TRBV7-2

CDR3 protein: CASSILVGETQYF
CDR3 DNA: TGTGCCAGCAGCATACTAGTTGGCGAGACCCAGTACTTC
clone size: NA
J gene: TRBJ2-5
D gene: NA
V gene: TRBV7-6

CDR3 protein: CASKAGLGVDTQYF
CDR3 DNA: TGTGCCAGCAAGGCGGGACTAGGGGTAGATACGCAGTATTTT
clone size: NA
J gene: TRBJ2-3
D gene: TRBD2
V gene: TRBV6-5

CDR3 protein: CASNEHGNYGYTF
CDR3 DNA: TGTGCCAGCAATGAACACGGCAACTATGGCTACACCTTC
clone size: NA
J gene: TRBJ1-2
D gene: NA
V gene: TRBV25-1

CDR3 protein: CASSPQGEKLFF
CDR3 DNA: TGTGCCAGCAGCCCCCAGGGTGAAAAACTGTTTTTT
clone size: NA
J gene: TRBJ1-4
D gene: NA
V gene: TRBV7-6

CDR3 protein: CASSIDRVRIQYF
CDR3 DNA: TGTGCCAGTAGTATAGATCGGGTGAGGATTCAGTACTTC
clone size: NA
J gene: TRBJ2-4
D gene: NA
V gene: TRBV19

CDR3 protein: CASNLWRTVTNEKLFF
CDR3 DNA: TGTGCCAGCAACCTTTGGAGGACAGTAACTAATGAAAAACTGTTTTTT
clone size: NA
J gene: TRBJ1-4
D gene: NA
V gene: TRBV5-6

CDR3 protein: CASSLSPGSNQPQHF
CDR3 DNA: TGTGCCAGCAGTTTGTCCCCTGGAAGCAATCAGCCCCAGCATTTT
clone size: NA
J gene: TRBJ1-5
D gene: NA
V gene: TRBV28

CDR3 protein: CASSQEEGSGANVLTF
CDR3 DNA: TGCGCCAGCAGCCAAGAAGAGGGGTCTGGGGCCAACGTCCTGACTTTC
clone size: NA
J gene: TRBJ2-6
D gene: NA
V gene: TRBV4-3

CDR3 protein: CASSKELAVPETQYF
CDR3 DNA: TGTGCCAGTAGTAAGGAACTAGCGGTACCTGAGACCCAGTACTTC
clone size: once
J gene: TRBJ2-5
D gene: TRBD2
V gene: TRBV19

CDR3 protein: CASSSIVEQFF
CDR3 DNA: TGTGCCAGCAGCTCCATTGTTGAGCAGTTCTTC
clone size: NA
J gene: TRBJ2-1
D gene: NA
V gene: TRBV7-9

CDR3 protein: CAISEGAGAYQETQYF
CDR3 DNA: TGTGCCATCAGTGAAGGAGCGGGAGCTTACCAAGAGACCCAGTACTTC
clone size: NA
J gene: TRBJ2-5
D gene: TRBD2
V gene: TRBV10-3

CDR3 protein: CASSLVALNTEAFF
CDR3 DNA: TGTGCCAGCAGCTTAGTAGCCTTGAACACTGAAGCTTTCTTT
clone size: NA
J gene: TRBJ1-1
D gene: NA
V gene: TRBV11-2